One sample yielded the 24 T cell receptor beta chains listed below, sequenced in a study of shared clonotypes between healthy human individuals. Measured with immunoSEQ multiplex PCR; TCRdb has only the in-frame clones, and not every one. Here the sample spans around 2.5 million clones, 93% being singletons. Material: naive CD4+ T cells from PBMCs. Subset of the sample: CD45RA+ positively selected. These receptors were collected from a man between 18 and 29 years old in good health. Some clones in this sample may be carry-over from other donors' samples.

For this clone: Other DNA sequences in the same sample also yield this CDR3. The rearrangement links TRBV20-1 to TRBJ2-5, with a weak D call TRBD2 (5 bases). The CDR3 extends over 11 amino acids. V dropped 3 bases and J dropped 4 bases, with 6 bases sitting between them. The germline gives CDR1 DFQATT, CDR2 SNEGSKA (reference sequence). The CDR3 region has the DNA TGCAGTGCTAGGGGGAGAGAGACCCAGTACTTC. Translated: CSARGRETQYF.

V and J are TRBV19 and TRBJ2-7; 8 bases align to TRBD1. The CDR3 has 17 amino acids. From germline, CDR1 is LNHDA and CDR2 SQIVND (reference sequence). The V and J ends lost 6 bases and 2 bases, in that order; junction bases with no gene match: 15. CDR3 in DNA: TGTGCCAGTAGCTCCCGGCAGGGGGCGAAATCAGCCTACGAGCAGTACTTC. It yields the protein CASSSRQGAKSAYEQYF.

The chain uses TRBV6-5 and TRBJ2-2; D perhaps matches TRBD1 (6 bases). Trimming left V 6 bases short and J 5 bases short, with 13 bases between. Germline CDR1 MNHEY, CDR2 SVGAGI. The CDR3 has 14 residues. The CDR3 loop is CASRTTGFTGELFF. CDR3 DNA sequence: TGTGCCAGCAGGACGACAGGATTTACCGGGGAGCTGTTTTTT.

V is TRBV27 and J is TRBJ2-5, with D uncertain. Germline lookup yields CDR1 MNHEY and CDR2 SMNVEV (reference sequence). Deletions cut 6 bases from V and 1 base from J, with 12 bases between. The CDR3 totals 14 residues. This chain's CDR3 is CASRVATRQETQYF. The DNA of the CDR3 is TGTGCCAGCAGGGTGGCAACACGCCAAGAGACCCAGTACTTC.

The CDR3 loop is CASSYSVGSRTYEQYF. The DNA for the CDR3 is TGTGCCAGCAGTTACTCGGTCGGGAGCCGAACCTACGAGCAGTACTTC. This rearrangement joins TRBV6-5 to TRBJ2-7; D may be TRBD2 (6 bases). Germline assignment: CDR1 MNHEY and CDR2 SVGAGI. The V end was cut by 0 bases, the J end by 2 bases, with 14 bases between. The CDR3 has 16 residues.

This sequence joins TRBV5-1 and TRBJ2-2, with 7 bases that match TRBD1. The V segment lost 2 bases and the J segment 4 bases; nucleotides outside the gene matches: 8. The CDR3 has 16 amino acids. The germline CDR1 and CDR2 sequences are SGHRS and YFSETQ. The CDR3 coding sequence is TGCGCCAGCAGCTTTGAGGGGGCGTCGTTCACCGGGGAGCTGTTTTTT. It is translated as CASSFEGASFTGELFF.

The chain recombines TRBV25-1 with TRBJ2-1; 7 bases align to TRBD2. Germline V gene data show CDR1 as MGHDK and CDR2 as SYGVNS. V lost 4 bases, J lost 2 bases, and 14 bases stayed unmatched. The CDR3 totals 18 residues. The CDR3: CASSAPPHLGGAYNEQFF. CDR3 sequence (DNA): TGTGCCAGCAGTGCCCCTCCCCACTTGGGAGGGGCCTACAATGAGCAGTTCTTC. The full variable domain, completed using reference TRBV25-1 and TRBJ2-1, is EADIYQTPRYLVIGTGKKITLECSQTMGHDKMYWYQQDPGMELHLIHYSYGVNSTEKGDLSSESTVSRIRTEHFPLTLESARPSHTSQYLCASSAPPHLGGAYNEQFFGPGTRLTVL.

The chain recombines TRBV10-1 with TRBJ1-1; D possibly corresponds to TRBD1 (5 bases). With 7 bases removed from V and 8 bases from J, the gap between germline ends came to 23 bases. The CDR3 totals 15 residues. Germline lookup yields CDR1 WNHNN and CDR2 SYGVQD (reference sequence). CDR3 sequence reads: CASIRRESSVIEAFF. The CDR3 region has the DNA TGCGCCAGCATTCGCAGGGAGTCCTCCGTGATCGAAGCTTTCTTT.

V gene TRBV11-3 combines with J gene TRBJ2-1; no clear D gene. The CDR3 contains 17 residues. Germline CDR1 SGHNT, CDR2 YENEEA. V lost 1 base, J lost 3 bases, and 16 bases lay in between. In nucleotides, the CDR3 is TGTGCCAGCAGCTTAGGTCCCGCCAGACCGGACTACAATGAGCAGTTCTTC. Its translation: CASSLGPARPDYNEQFF.

The chain uses TRBV6-1 and TRBJ1-6; D possibly corresponds to TRBD1 (5 bases). The CDR3 runs to 14 residues. The ends were cut back, 7 bases at V and 9 bases at J, with 16 bases in the middle. Per the germline V gene, CDR1 is MNHNS and CDR2 is SASEGT. Written as DNA, the CDR3 is TGTGCCAGCAACGTGAACGGGGGTACTTCACCCCTCCACTTT. It encodes CASNVNGGTSPLHF.

This clone was observed a handful of times. V and J are TRBV19 and TRBJ1-4, with 7 bases aligning to TRBD1. V lost 6 bases to trimming and J lost 11 bases; unmatched junction nucleotides: 3. This CDR3 is built from 11 residues. From germline, CDR1 is LNHDA and CDR2 SQIVND (reference sequence). CDR3 residues: CASRMTGKLFF. The CDR3 region has the DNA TGTGCCAGTAGGATGACAGGGAAACTGTTTTTT.

The chain joins TRBV4-3 to TRBJ1-1; unclear D gene. The germline gives CDR1 LGHNA, CDR2 YSLEER. The CDR3 spans 13 residues. V lost 0 bases and J 1 base, leaving 3 bases between the germline ends. In DNA form, the CDR3 reads TGCGCCAGCAGCCAAGATGCGAACACTGAAGCTTTCTTT. It yields the protein CASSQDANTEAFF.

This clone was counted only a few times. DNA of the CDR3: TGCGCCAGCAGCCAAGATCCCTTCATTAATCAGCCCCAGCATTTT. It codes for CASSQDPFINQPQHF. This chain joins TRBV4-1 and TRBJ1-5, with unresolved D. The V gene lost 0 bases and the J gene lost 4 bases, with 10 bases spanning the gap. This CDR3 is built from 15 residues. Germline V gene data show CDR1 as MGHRA and CDR2 as YSYEKL.

The J gene is TRBJ2-7, the V gene TRBV4-2; D is tentatively TRBD1 or TRBD2 (5 bases each). CDR1 LGHNA and CDR2 YNFKEQ come from the germline V gene. V was trimmed by 4 bases and J by 3 bases, leaving 16 bases between them. CDR3 size: 15 residues. The CDR3 here is CASSPRDLGNYEQYF. Written as DNA, the CDR3 is TGTGCCAGCAGCCCCCGGGACCTCGGTAACTACGAGCAGTACTTC.

The chain recombines TRBV18 with TRBJ1-1; a possible D gene is TRBD1 (5 bases). Germline loops: CDR1 KGHSH, CDR2 LQKENI. The germline V and J ends were trimmed by 3 bases and 4 bases, with 12 bases remaining between them. The CDR3 contains 14 residues. The CDR3 loop is CASSPAGFGTEAFF. The CDR3 region has the DNA TGTGCCAGCTCACCGGCAGGGTTCGGCACTGAAGCTTTCTTT.

The chain combines TRBV28 with TRBJ2-5; no firm D call. The CDR3 is 12 residues long. CDR1 is MDHEN and CDR2 is SYDVKM in the germline V gene. With 6 bases removed from V and 6 bases from J, the gap between germline ends came to 11 bases. CDR3 protein: CASSFELQTQYF. CDR3 in DNA: TGTGCCAGCAGCTTTGAATTGCAGACCCAGTACTTC.

The chain employs TRBV7-2 and TRBJ2-5; possibly TRBD1 for D (6 bases). The DNA end favors TRBJ2-7, so the J call may be wrong. The length of the CDR3 is 15 residues. The V gene's germline CDR1 is SGHTA and CDR2 FQGNSA. The CDR3 loop is CASSQYRDTSYEQYF. CDR3 sequence (DNA): TGTGCCAGCAGCCAATACCGGGACACCTCCTACGAGCAGTACTTC.

Note on this clone: Other DNA variants within this sample encode the same CDR3. The chain employs TRBV2 and TRBJ2-7; 11 nucleotides align to TRBD2. Germline trimming cut 5 bases from V and 4 bases from J; bases unmatched to any gene: 1. The germline V gene encodes CDR1 SNHLY and CDR2 FYNNEI. CDR3 length: 13 residues. CDR3 sequence: CASSLAGGYEQYF. In DNA form, the CDR3 reads TGTGCCAGCAGTTTAGCGGGAGGGTACGAGCAGTACTTC.

This clone was observed once. The chain has TRBV7-9 and TRBJ2-7; 15 positions match TRBD2. From germline, CDR1 is SEHNR and CDR2 FQNEAQ (reference sequence). This CDR3 comprises 16 residues. With 1 base clipped from V and 6 bases from J, the junction kept 4 bases outside the gene matches. CDR3 in DNA: TGTGCCAGCAGCTTAGGGGGACTAGCGGGAGGTGGCGAGCAGTACTTC. Its translation is CASSLGGLAGGGEQYF.

The genes are TRBV12-5 and TRBJ2-2; TRBD2 might be the D (5 bases). CDR1 and CDR2 from the germline V gene are LGHNT and FRNRAP. With 8 bases removed from V and 1 base from J, the gap between germline ends came to 8 bases. CDR3 length: 13 residues. In DNA form, the CDR3 reads TGTGCTAGTAACGAGGGGAACACCGGGGAGCTGTTTTTT. Translated, it gives CASNEGNTGELFF.

The count of this clone is one. This rearrangement joins TRBV2 to TRBJ2-5; D unresolved. The V end lost 0 bases, the J end lost 12 bases, and 17 bases lay between the germline ends. CDR3 length: 14 residues. Germline CDR1 reads SNHLY; CDR2 reads FYNNEI. CDR3 coding DNA: TGTGCCAGCAGTGAAGCGCTTCCAGACAACCGCGAGTACTTC. Its protein is CASSEALPDNREYF.

The J gene is TRBJ2-5, the V gene TRBV27; 8 positions match TRBD1. The ends lost 0 bases at V and 4 bases at J; junction bases unmatched: 7. Germline V gene data show CDR1 as MNHEY and CDR2 as SMNVEV (reference sequence). The CDR3 is made up of 16 amino acids. The CDR3 reads CASSLSTDRARETQYF. DNA for the CDR3: TGTGCCAGCAGTTTATCGACGGACAGGGCAAGAGAGACCCAGTACTTC.

The chain uses TRBV28 and TRBJ2-3, with 9 bases that match TRBD1. CDR1 and CDR2 (germline): MDHEN, SYDVKM. This CDR3 has 16 residues. With V trimmed by 6 bases and J by 4 bases, 11 bases remained unmatched. Here the CDR3 reads CASSLIPGQGSDTQYF. The DNA of the CDR3 is TGTGCCAGCAGCCTCATCCCGGGACAGGGTTCAGATACGCAGTATTTT. Filled out from reference TRBV28 and TRBJ2-3, the complete variable domain reads DVKVTQSSRYLVKRTGEKVFLECVQDMDHENMFWYRQDPGLGLRLIYFSYDVKMKEKGDIPEGYSVSREKKERFSLILESASTNQTSMYLCASSLIPGQGSDTQYFGPGTRLTVL.

The rearrangement joins TRBV7-3 to TRBJ2-1; 9 nucleotides match TRBD1. The CDR3 length is 14 residues. The trim removed 5 bases at V and 6 bases at J, leaving 5 bases unmatched. Germline CDR1 and CDR2: SGHTA and FQGTGA. The DNA of the CDR3 is TGTGCCAGCAGCGCCACAGGGGGCGTCAATGAGCAGTTCTTC. Amino acids: CASSATGGVNEQFF. Based on the CDR3 plus reference TRBV7-3 and TRBJ2-1, the full variable domain is GAGVSQTPSNKVTEKGKYVELRCDPISGHTALYWYRQSLGQGPEFLIYFQGTGAADDSGLPNDRFFAVRPEGSVSTLKIQRTERGDSAVYLCASSATGGVNEQFFGPGTRLTVL.